This T cell receptor (beta chain) was retrieved from a study of T cell responses to AZD1222 COVID-19 vaccine (dated by TCRdb to the early 2020s). At the level of the whole study: TCR sequencing was performed for roughly 240 trial participants, of whom roughly 200 were given two doses of AZD1222 and some 25 were given two doses of MenACWY control vaccine. Trial participants were enrolled into age subgroups of 18-55, 56-69 and 70-plus years, which contained 148, 28 and 57 TCR-sequenced participants, respectively.

V is shortened by 2 bases, J by 0 bases, and the region joining them spans 20 bases. Taken from cysteine to phenylalanine, the CDR3 has 19 residues. Kept here is only the CDR3 DNA, which spans 57 bases and is read in frame from base 1. Per the germline V gene, SGHNT is the CDR1 and YENEEA is the CDR2. The time point label of this sample denotes: about 28 days (+/-7) after the second vaccine dose. AZD1222 recipients given second doses at about 4 weeks or at about 12 weeks were pooled, since spike-specific TCR depth and breadth were not found to differ between the two schedules. Samples from vaccinated people were obtained from the UK trials COV001 and COV002, which included a single-blind randomized controlled phase 2/3 trial of AZD1222 (ChAdOx1 nCoV-19) in healthy adults. For TCRbeta chain sequencing, PBMC samples were collected from trial participants at day 0 and at day 28 after the second dose.

Turning to this clone: It lacks a known antigen. Per-nucleotide qualities are absent, and no much larger clonotype sits a single base away.

The CDR3 regions of human TCRbeta chains were subjected to immunosequencing. In the source study's methods: TCRs in the repertoires were matched against a reference library of SARS-CoV-2-specific TCRs that had been generated with the MIRA antigen-specificity platform. Breadth was defined as the fraction of unique TCRs that were SARS-CoV-2-associated, and depth was defined as the fraction of total T cells that were SARS-CoV-2-associated. Each spike-specific TCR was assigned to its reactive spike region and to a CD4 or CD8 class using the MIRA data. Log10-transformed breadth and depth values were compared by one-way ANOVA with Sidak's multiple comparisons tests. TCRdb retrieved this table from immuneACCESS and kept in-frame rearrangements only. Not all clones are present; in checked studies, unresolved V genes account for under half, and no reason is known for the remainder. The V and J calls and clone size were taken over from that table, and D and trimming were inferred from the DNA. Within this sample are about 150,000 clones, with about 83% of them counted one time only. Around 1% of the sample goes to the ten largest clones.

Here is what the overall study found, with its caveats: Because no day 14 peak-response samples were available, the repertoires could be characterized only after the peak T cell response. CD4 TCRs associated with the vaccine covered the entire spike protein, and the dominant responses were in regions 160-218 and 743-854. Conclusions about previously exposed vaccinees are limited because only five to seven AZD1222 recipients were SARS-CoV-2 seropositive at baseline. Most participants were white British and females outnumbered males, and the authors suggested that clonal diversity may have been underestimated. Epitopes outside the regions mutated in the B.1.351 and B.1.1.7 variants were reportedly recognized by nearly half of the unique spike-specific TCRs. In the small 56-69-year group, the increase in depth fell short of significance, most likely because of low power. After two AZD1222 doses, spike-specific TCR breadth and depth were significantly higher than at day 0 and than in MenACWY recipients.

The origin of this receptor is an adult who received the AZD1222 COVID-19 vaccine. Sequenced here: peripheral blood, sampled 28 days after the second AZD1222 dose. The chain was built from TRBV11-3 and TRBJ1-3, with the D gene uncertain. The DNA is TGTGCCAGCAGCTTATTCCCAGACGGAGAGTTTCACTCTGGAAACACCATATATTTT. It translates to CASSLFPDGEFHSGNTIYF.